The 12 T cell receptor beta chains in this list originate from one sample, sequenced in a study of spatial heterogeneity in lung cancer. From the 5' RACE reads, TCRdb called clonotypes with MiXCR, one entry per CDR3 protein. The sample lists about 120,000 distinct CDR3 sequences, more than 10% occurring once. Time point: blood at routine non-recurrence follow-up after resection. The study sequenced unsorted whole RNA from tumor, nontumor lung or frozen PBMC. Material: PBMCs, obtained at follow-up. The receptors derive from a male donor with early-stage non-small cell lung cancer.

In this sample, this clonotype turned up many times. V and J are TRBV4-3 and TRBJ1-3, with 10 bases matching TRBD1. Germline CDR1 LGHNA, CDR2 YSLEER. This CDR3 has 17 residues. J gave up 4 bases and V 0 bases, and 6 bases lay outside the gene matches. The CDR3 coding sequence is TGCGCCAGCAGCCAAGATCGACAGGGGGCGCGAGGAAACACCATATATTTT. It specifies CASSQDRQGARGNTIYF.

This clonotype was found a few times. The junction shows a germline mismatch at one end, possibly a read error. The V call is TRBV7-9, the J call TRBJ1-1; 7 bases are a match to TRBD1. Germline V gene sequence: CDR1 SEHNR, CDR2 FQNEAQ (reference sequence). The CDR3 sequence is 16 residues long. The CDR3 reads CASSLSTGRQGTGAFF. Here the CDR3 DNA reads TGTGCCAGCAGCTTATCGACAGGGAGACAAGGCACTGGAGCTTTCTTT.

This clonotype was found a few times. V gene TRBV4-3 combines with J gene TRBJ1-4; maybe TRBD1 (5 bases). Germline V gene sequence: CDR1 LGHNA, CDR2 YSLEER. Trimming cost V 1 base and J 4 bases, with 7 bases left between them. This CDR3 has 14 residues. The CDR3: CASSQGGSNEKLFF. In DNA, the CDR3 is TGCGCCAGCAGCCAAGGGGGCAGTAATGAAAAACTGTTTTTT.

The chain recombines TRBV24-1 with TRBJ2-2; D is ambiguous. Germline V gives CDR1 KGHDR, CDR2 SFDVKD. The CDR3 is 14 amino acids. V lost 5 bases and J lost 4, with 10 bases in between. The CDR3 sequence is CATSAPWTTGELFF. DNA of the CDR3: TGTGCCACCAGTGCCCCTTGGACCACCGGGGAGCTGTTTTTT.

This clonotype has at least ten counts. The J gene is TRBJ2-6, the V gene TRBV5-6; a weak D match, TRBD1 (5 bases). Germline CDR1 reads SGHDT; CDR2 reads YYEEEE. The V gene lost 0 bases and the J gene lost 0 bases, with 7 bases spanning the gap. The CDR3 consists of 16 residues. The DNA for the CDR3 is TGTGCCAGCAGCTTGGGACAGTTCTCTGGGGCCAACGTCCTGACTTTC. Its protein product is CASSLGQFSGANVLTF.

The CDR3 sequence: CASSSPTVSYEQYF. The CDR3, as DNA: TGTGCCAGCAGCTCCCCGACAGTTTCCTACGAGCAGTACTTC. The V call is TRBV3-1, the J call TRBJ2-7, with D maybe TRBD1 (5 bases). Trimming left V 5 bases short and J 1 base short, with 12 bases between. This CDR3 is 14 amino acids long. Germline CDR1 and CDR2: LGHDT and YNNKEL (reference sequence).

J is TRBJ2-1 and V is TRBV6-6, with D possibly TRBD2 on 5 matching bases. The CDR3 extends over 11 amino acids. V lost 10 bases and J 5 bases, leaving 9 bases between the germline ends. Germline V gene sequence: CDR1 MNHNY, CDR2 SVGAGI (reference sequence). Written as DNA, the CDR3 is TGTGCCACCGGACTTAACAATGAGCAGTTCTTC. This codes for CATGLNNEQFF.

Many counts were recorded for this clonotype. The V gene is TRBV2, the J gene TRBJ2-1, with unresolved D. V was pared by 3 bases and J by 5 bases, with 11 bases between. Germline values: CDR1 SNHLY, CDR2 FYNNEI. The CDR3 runs to 14 residues. As DNA, the CDR3 is TGTGCCAGCAGTGATTCCGTAGGAAACAATGAGCAGTTCTTC. Translation gives CASSDSVGNNEQFF.

This clonotype was seen repeatedly, ten times or more. The V call is TRBV10-3, the J call TRBJ1-5, with D unresolved. The CDR3 sequence is 13 residues long. V gave up 3 bases and J gave up 6 bases, with 9 bases separating them. Per germline, CDR1 ENHRY and CDR2 SYGVKD. As DNA, the CDR3 is TGTGCCATCAGTGAAAGTAAGGTTCAGCCCCAGCATTTT. Its protein is CAISESKVQPQHF.

This clonotype was picked up a small number of times. The chain joins TRBV30 to TRBJ2-1; 11 bases map to TRBD2. V lost 2 bases and J lost 1; bases outside the gene matches: 1. Germline assignment: CDR1 GTSNPN and CDR2 SVGIG (reference sequence). The CDR3 runs to 15 residues. This CDR3 reads CAWSSSGGSYNEQFF. The CDR3 nucleotides are TGTGCCTGGAGTTCTAGCGGGGGGTCCTACAATGAGCAGTTCTTC.

The rearrangement links TRBV19 to TRBJ2-7, with D uncertain. Germline V CDR1 and CDR2: LNHDA, SQIVND (reference sequence). The CDR3 has 14 amino acids. V was pared by 8 bases and J by 3 bases, with 17 bases between. The CDR3 DNA reads TGTGCCAGTGGCCCGGCAGGTTCTTACTACGAGCAGTACTTC. Translating gives CASGPAGSYYEQYF.

The sample holds a few counts of this clonotype. This chain uses TRBV20-1 with TRBJ2-7; maybe TRBD2 (5 bases). V was cut by 5 bases and J by 9 bases, with 26 bases left in between. Germline CDR1 DFQATT, CDR2 SNEGSKA (reference sequence). The CDR3 runs to 15 residues. CDR3 sequence: CSAGGSGDVLRGQYF. CDR3 coding DNA: TGCAGTGCTGGCGGGTCTGGAGATGTTCTACGAGGGCAGTACTTC.